This T cell receptor beta chain was sequenced in a study of T cells in Graves' hyperthyroidism and ophthalmopathy. At the level of the study: At initial diagnosis, before any treatment had begun, peripheral blood was obtained.

The CDR3 spans 16 residues. V dropped 1 base and J dropped 7 bases, with 14 bases sitting between them. Looked up from germline, CDR1 is MNHEY and CDR2 is SMNVEV (reference sequence). TCR beta CDR3 regions were amplified from RNA. The HTBI primer set drove a first-round RT-PCR of the TCR CDR3. TCRdb used MiXCR to reprocess the multiplex PCR reads, holding one entry per CDR3 protein. The table lists roughly 260,000 distinct CDR3 sequences, roughly 15% of them singletons, with 13% in the top ten. This clonotype was seen ten or more times. The chain links TRBV27 to TRBJ1-6; D perhaps matches TRBD1 (6 bases). This TCR was recovered from a woman between 40 and 55 years old with Graves' hyperthyroidism that later progressed to Graves' ophthalmopathy. Sequencing was done on a sample of blood. This CDR3 reads CASSLYGRGGNSPLHF. Here the CDR3 DNA reads TGTGCCAGCAGTTTATATGGCAGGGGAGGGAATTCACCCCTCCACTTT.